The entry that follows covers one T cell receptor beta chain sequence. Its antigen is not known. V lost 4 bases to trimming and J lost 5 bases, with 8 bases between them. The CDR3 sequence is 13 residues long. Germline V gene data show CDR1 as SNHLY and CDR2 as FYNNEI. This sample stems from a study of OX40 agonist ivuxolimab in advanced cancers. Study overall: Patient treatment consisted of intravenous ivuxolimab administration every 2 weeks at 0.01 to 10 mg/kg. Dose-escalation patients had hepatocellular carcinoma, melanoma, renal cell or head and neck cancer.

The repertoire was sequenced with immunoSEQ multiplex PCR; TCRdb's copy has only in-frame clones and lacks some. The table lists 60,000 to 65,000 clones, about 92% of them singletons, with 0.62% in the top ten. Study results and limitations: At 0.1 to 3.0 mg/kg, clonal expansion of CD4+ and CD8+ blood T cells had occurred by week 6.

The specimen comprised CD4+ or CD8+ T cells sorted from blood, sampled in a trial of the OX40 agonist ivuxolimab. The receptor comes from an adult with an advanced solid tumor such as melanoma, head and neck, liver or kidney cancer. The chain links TRBV2 to TRBJ2-2; D is possibly TRBD1 (5 bases). CDR3 protein: CASSGTGTGELFF. The DNA of the CDR3 is TGTGCCAGCAGTGGTACAGGTACCGGGGAGCTGTTTTTT.